This is a list of T cell receptor beta chains from one sample in a study of blood T cell repertoires in COVID-19. TCRdb's copy holds only in-frame clones and misses some; the assay was immunoSEQ multiplex PCR. This table has 110,000 or so clones, roughly 80% appearing once. Sequenced: peripheral blood. The receptors were gathered from a man aged 70-80 years with acute or convalescent COVID-19. The CDR3 runs from the conserved cysteine through the conserved F or W. A D gene is named only where the DNA matches it firmly. Size is stated for part of the rows, as once, few or many counts, or as a class when the clone is expanded.

abundance	v_gene	d_gene	j_gene	CDR3aa	CDR3nt
.	TRBV7-9	TRBD1	TRBJ1-1	CASSLSGGTEAFF	TGTGCCAGCAGCTTATCAGGGGGCACTGAAGCTTTCTTT
.	TRBV4-2	.	TRBJ2-5	CASSQDPTGEETQYF	TGTGCCAGCAGCCAAGATCCGACAGGCGAGGAGACCCAGTACTTC
.	TRBV7-9	TRBD1	TRBJ2-4	CASSPGTEGNIQYF	TGTGCCAGCAGCCCCGGGACAGAGGGAAACATTCAGTACTTC
few	TRBV7-6	TRBD1	TRBJ2-2	CASSLGYRGLTGELFF	TGTGCCAGCAGCTTAGGATATAGGGGGCTGACCGGGGAGCTGTTTTTT
.	TRBV7-3	TRBD1	TRBJ1-5	CASSPTGTGTFNQRPQHF	TGTGCCAGCAGCCCCACCGGGACAGGGACCTTCAATCAGCGGCCCCAGCATTTT
.	TRBV15	TRBD1	TRBJ2-5	CATSSPATGGETQYF	TGTGCCACCAGCAGCCCAGCGACAGGGGGGGAGACCCAGTACTTC
.	TRBV15	.	TRBJ2-7	CATSSNRASYEQYF	TGTGCCACCAGCAGTAACCGAGCTTCTTACGAGCAGTACTTC
.	TRBV6-4	.	TRBJ1-5	CASSDSQGSMNNQPQHF	TGTGCCAGCAGTGACTCTCAGGGCAGCATGAACAATCAGCCCCAGCATTTT
.	TRBV6-2/TRBV6-3	.	TRBJ1-1	CASSLGVQKTEAFF	TGTGCCAGCAGTTTGGGAGTCCAGAAGACTGAAGCTTTCTTT
.	TRBV6-6	.	TRBJ1-1	CASSPGGGTEAFF	TGTGCCAGCAGCCCGGGGGGAGGCACTGAAGCTTTCTTT
.	TRBV4-3	.	TRBJ2-1	CASSPRLYSYNEQFF	TGCGCCAGCAGCCCCCGACTTTACTCCTACAATGAGCAGTTCTTC
.	TRBV7-8	.	TRBJ1-6	CASSPGGLGSPLHF	TGTGCCAGCAGCCCGGGGGGGCTAGGTTCACCCCTCCACTTT
.	TRBV6-6	TRBD1	TRBJ1-5	CASSYEGAISNQPQHF	TGTGCCAGCAGTTACGAGGGGGCGATAAGCAATCAGCCCCAGCATTTT
.	TRBV5-4	TRBD1	TRBJ2-7	CASSEDRGQSSYEQYF	TGTGCCAGCAGCGAAGACAGGGGGCAAAGCTCCTACGAGCAGTACTTC
once	TRBV2	TRBD1	TRBJ2-7	CASSDTPGQGLNYEQYF	TGTGCCAGCAGTGATACGCCCGGACAGGGGCTAAACTACGAGCAGTACTTC
once	TRBV18	TRBD1	TRBJ1-5	CASRRQGRDQPQHF	TGTGCCAGCAGAAGACAGGGGAGGGATCAGCCCCAGCATTTT
.	TRBV4-2	.	TRBJ1-3	CASSQDGQDFRNTIYF	TGTGCCAGCAGCCAAGATGGCCAGGATTTCAGGAACACCATATATTTT
once	TRBV28	TRBD1	TRBJ2-7	CASKLDRVPYEQYF	TGTGCCAGCAAACTAGACAGGGTCCCCTACGAGCAGTACTTC
.	TRBV3-1/TRBV3-2	.	TRBJ2-5	CASSQGLTDQETQYF	TGTGCCAGCAGCCAAGGGTTGACAGATCAAGAGACCCAGTACTTC
once	TRBV14	TRBD1	TRBJ2-5	CASSQSTGTGLRETQYF	TGTGCCAGCAGCCAATCTACCGGGACAGGGTTGCGAGAGACCCAGTACTTC
.	TRBV7-3	.	TRBJ1-1	CASRSGQNTEAFF	TGTGCCAGCAGATCAGGACAGAACACTGAAGCTTTCTTT
.	TRBV5-1	TRBD1	TRBJ1-1	CASSLYGTDEAFF	TGCGCCAGCAGCTTGTACGGGACAGATGAAGCTTTCTTT
.	TRBV6-6	.	TRBJ2-7	CASSYSGVRLYEQYF	TGTGCCAGCAGTTACTCAGGCGTCAGGCTATACGAGCAGTACTTC
once	TRBV24-1	TRBD1	TRBJ2-7	CATSDRGDRAHEQYF	TGTGCCACCAGTGATCGAGGGGACAGGGCCCACGAGCAGTACTTC
.	TRBV11-2	TRBD1	TRBJ1-1	CASSPSRDRERAEAFF	TGTGCCAGCAGCCCTAGCCGGGACAGGGAGAGGGCTGAAGCTTTCTTT
.	TRBV21-1	.	TRBJ1-2	CASRSGERFYGYTF	TGTGCCAGCAGGTCGGGGGAGCGCTTCTATGGCTACACCTTC
.	TRBV28	.	TRBJ1-4	CASSLLRGLEATNEKLFF	TGTGCCAGCAGTTTGTTGCGCGGCTTGGAGGCAACTAATGAAAAACTGTTTTTT
.	TRBV5-4	.	TRBJ2-3	CASSLERGTDTQYF	TGTGCCAGCAGCTTGGAACGGGGCACAGATACGCAGTATTTT
.	TRBV19	TRBD1	TRBJ1-5	CASSPDRGSQPQHF	TGTGCCAGTAGCCCTGACAGGGGAAGTCAGCCCCAGCATTTT
.	TRBV2	TRBD1	TRBJ2-7	CASSTGTGTFYEQYF	TGTGCCAGCAGTACGGGGACAGGGACTTTCTACGAGCAGTACTTC
.	TRBV28	TRBD1	TRBJ2-5	CASSSLQGAAGETQYF	TGTGCCAGCAGCTCTTTACAGGGGGCAGCGGGGGAGACCCAGTACTTC
.	TRBV25-1	.	TRBJ1-5	CASRPAGQSNQPQHF	TGTGCCAGCAGACCGGCTGGACAGAGCAATCAGCCCCAGCATTTT
.	TRBV5-4	.	TRBJ2-7	CASSLGGEQGYEQYF	TGTGCCAGCAGCTTGGGGGGGGAACAGGGGTACGAGCAGTACTTC
.	TRBV27	TRBD2	TRBJ2-3	CASSPLAGLVGDTQYF	TGTGCCAGCAGCCCACTGGCGGGACTAGTTGGGGATACGCAGTATTTT
.	TRBV4-3	TRBD2	TRBJ2-2	CASSQELAGGTGELFF	TGCGCCAGCAGCCAAGAACTAGCGGGGGGAACCGGGGAGCTGTTTTTT
.	TRBV11-2	.	TRBJ1-1	CASRRRVGQTNTEAFF	TGTGCCAGCAGAAGGAGAGTCGGACAGACGAACACTGAAGCTTTCTTT
.	TRBV29-1	TRBD1	TRBJ2-7	CSIRQGPQSYEQYF	TGCAGCATCAGACAGGGACCTCAATCCTACGAGCAGTACTTC
few	TRBV6-5	TRBD1	TRBJ1-1	CASRDRDNTEAFF	TGTGCCAGCAGGGACAGGGACAACACTGAAGCTTTCTTT
.	TRBV7-9	TRBD1	TRBJ2-1	CASSSRGQYNNEQFF	TGTGCCAGCAGCTCCAGGGGGCAGTACAACAATGAGCAGTTCTTC
.	TRBV9	.	TRBJ1-3	CASSARGSGNTIYF	TGTGCCAGCAGCGCCAGGGGTTCAGGAAACACCATATATTTT
.	TRBV7-9	TRBD1	TRBJ2-7	CASSLGTGRISYEQYF	TGTGCCAGCAGCTTAGGGACAGGGCGCATTTCCTACGAGCAGTACTTC
.	TRBV2	.	TRBJ2-7	CASSELALTGEQYF	TGTGCCAGCAGTGAACTAGCGTTGACTGGCGAGCAGTACTTC
.	TRBV19	.	TRBJ1-2	CASSIPGVNYGYTF	TGTGCCAGTAGTATTCCAGGGGTAAACTATGGCTACACCTTC
.	TRBV7-7	.	TRBJ1-5	CASSTTPNQPQHF	TGTGCCAGCAGCACTACACCTAATCAGCCCCAGCATTTT
.	TRBV4-1	.	TRBJ1-3	CASSQVTAEPGNTIYF	TGCGCCAGCAGCCAAGTAACGGCGGAGCCTGGAAACACCATATATTTT
.	TRBV2	TRBD1	TRBJ2-2	CASSGQGGAAGELFF	TGTGCCAGCAGTGGACAGGGTGGAGCGGCCGGGGAGCTGTTTTTT